This TCR beta chain was captured in a study of blood T cell repertoires in COVID-19. Seattle patients were enrolled during active infection and followed longitudinally. In the original workflow: Amplification with reference gene primers provided the estimates of nucleated cell counts. Profiled with immunoSEQ multiplex PCR; TCRdb holds only in-frame clones, not every one. D and trimming were read from the DNA, whereas the V and J calls and clone size are those reported in that table. The data hold about 76,000 clones, with 70% to 90% observed a single time. Sequencing input: peripheral blood. The TCR comes from a middle-aged man with COVID-19, enrolled during active disease.

The CDR3 is CASSIRKTGASGNQPQHF. The CDR3 DNA reads as TGTGCCAGTAGTATCCGGAAGACAGGCGCTTCTGGCAATCAGCCCCAGCATTTT. V gene TRBV19 combines with J gene TRBJ1-5; possible D gene TRBD1, 6 bases. The CDR3 totals 18 residues. Germline V CDR1 and CDR2: LNHDA, SQIVND (reference sequence). Trimming left V 3 bases short and J 2 bases short, with 20 bases between.